This entry is about one TCR beta chain. These data come from a study of blood T cell repertoires in COVID-19. About the study: The cDNA or gDNA used as material had been derived from T cells, B-cell-depleted T cells, or PBMCs.

The CDR3 loop spans 16 amino acids. CDR1 and CDR2 (germline): LGHNA, YNFKEQ. Trimming at V came to 1 base and at J to 7 bases, leaving 8 bases not matched to a gene. As handled by the study authors: Reference gene primer amplification in the assay estimated nucleated cell counts. TCRdb keeps only in-frame clones here, not all; method: immunoSEQ multiplex PCR. Clonal size and the V and J genes are those of that table, whereas D and trimming came from the DNA. This sample carries over 200,000 clones, 88% of them seen once, and the ten largest clones take less than 3.5%. This clonotype was sampled from a woman between 55 and 75 years old with acute or convalescent COVID-19. The source material was peripheral blood. The chain carries TRBV4-2 and TRBJ2-2, with 8 bases lining up with TRBD1. The DNA for the CDR3 is TGTGCCAGCAGCCAAGTAACAGGGGGAGAGAGCGGGGAGCTGTTTTTT. This gives the protein CASSQVTGGESGELFF.